The clone carrying this TCR beta chain was observed a handful of times. This sample is drawn from a study of T cells in Graves' hyperthyroidism and ophthalmopathy. Amplification targeted TCR beta CDR3 regions from RNA transcripts. HTBI primers were the set used in a first-round RT-PCR of the TCR CDR3. Via MiXCR, TCRdb re-called the multiplex PCR reads, giving one row per CDR3 protein. The table has roughly 640,000 distinct CDR3 sequences, 16% seen once. Germline CDR1 DFQATT, CDR2 SNEGSKA (reference sequence). The V gene lost 7 bases and the J gene lost 6 bases, with 12 bases spanning the gap. The length of the CDR3 is 12 residues.

The sample comprised blood. The chain has TRBV20-1 and TRBJ2-2, with D hard to call. This TCR came from a woman aged 40 to 50 with Graves' ophthalmopathy. CDR3 bases: TGCAGTGTTAAGTTTACCCCCGGGGAGCTGTTTTTT. Its protein product is CSVKFTPGELFF.